This passage covers 20 T cell receptor beta chains from one sample sequenced in a study of early T cells in non-severe SARS-CoV-2 infection. TCRdb reprocessed the 5' RACE reads with MiXCR, giving one entry per CDR3 protein. The sample yields just under 90,000 distinct CDR3 sequences, approximately 15% seen once. Sequenced: whole blood. Every receptor here comes from an adult who was a healthcare worker with PCR-confirmed SARS-CoV-2 infection or an uninfected control (not recorded which).

This clonotype was recorded a few times. The J gene is TRBJ1-4, the V gene TRBV20-1; TRBD1 agrees at 7 bases. This CDR3 contains 16 residues. Germline lookup yields CDR1 DFQATT and CDR2 SNEGSKA (reference sequence). The ends lost 0 bases at V and 5 bases at J; junction bases unmatched: 9. As DNA, the CDR3 is TGCAGTGCTAGAGATCTGAAGGGGGCCTGGAATGAAAAACTGTTTTTT. Protein product: CSARDLKGAWNEKLFF.

This clonotype was found many times. The V and J genes are TRBV10-2 and TRBJ2-2, with D maybe TRBD1 (5 bases). CDR3 length equals 13 residues. Germline CDR1 is WSHSY and CDR2 is SAAADI. V was trimmed by 6 bases and J by 2 bases, leaving 7 bases between them. The CDR3 protein is CASRDTNTGELFF. CDR3 coding DNA: TGCGCCAGCAGGGACACTAACACCGGGGAGCTGTTTTTT.

The rearrangement links TRBV7-8 to TRBJ1-1; D gene unclear. CDR1 and CDR2 (germline): SGHVS, FQNEAQ. Trimming removed 3 bases from V and 4 bases from J, with 9 bases in between. There are 13 residues in the CDR3. CDR3 in DNA: TGTGCCAGCAGCTTCCTTCTTGGCACTGAAGCTTTCTTT. Translation: CASSFLLGTEAFF.

This clonotype showed up just a few times. The chain employs TRBV4-1 and TRBJ2-7, with D perhaps given as TRBD1 or TRBD2 (5 bases each). This CDR3 contains 15 residues. Germline loops: CDR1 MGHRA, CDR2 YSYEKL. Trimming removed 1 base at V and 3 bases at J, with 13 bases between. In DNA form, the CDR3 reads TGCGCCAGCAGCCAAGTGGCAGGGACCGACTACGAGCAGTACTTC. This codes for CASSQVAGTDYEQYF.

In DNA form, the CDR3 reads TGTGCCAGCAGACCGACCCTGAACACTGAAGCTTTCTTT. It yields the protein CASRPTLNTEAFF. This rearrangement joins TRBV7-9 to TRBJ1-1; D not certain. CDR1 SEHNR and CDR2 FQNEAQ come from the germline V gene (reference sequence). Trimming pared 6 bases from V and 0 bases from J, leaving 8 bases between. The CDR3 sequence is 13 residues long.

In its sample, this clonotype was seen many times. The rearrangement joins TRBV29-1 to TRBJ1-1, with unresolved D. Germline CDR1 reads SQVTM; CDR2 reads ANQGSEA. V dropped 5 bases and J dropped 0 bases, with 4 bases sitting between them. The length of the CDR3 is 11 residues. CDR3 loop: CSVLLNTEAFF. The DNA for the CDR3 is TGCAGCGTTCTTCTGAACACTGAAGCTTTCTTT.

This chain links TRBV5-6 with TRBJ1-5, with 9 bases fitting TRBD1. Unmatched junction bases numbered 10, after V lost 5 bases and J lost 7 bases. The CDR3 loop spans 15 amino acids. Germline loops: CDR1 SGHDT, CDR2 YYEEEE. The CDR3 DNA sequence: TGTGCCAGCAGTCGCCGGGACAGGGTGCACCAGCCCCAGCATTTT. Translated: CASSRRDRVHQPQHF.

This clonotype showed up just a few times. V gene TRBV11-2 combines with J gene TRBJ2-5; a weak D match, TRBD1 (5 bases). V was clipped by 0 bases and J by 2 bases, with 10 bases between them. CDR3 length equals 15 residues. Looked up from germline, CDR1 is SGHAT and CDR2 is FQNNGV. CDR3 nucleotide sequence: TGTGCCAGCAGCTTAGATCTGGACATTCAAGAGACCCAGTACTTC. Its translation: CASSLDLDIQETQYF.

This clonotype has ten or more counts. The chain is built from TRBV3-1 and TRBJ1-4; D call uncertain. Trimming pared 4 bases from V and 5 bases from J, leaving 14 bases between. The CDR3 runs to 15 residues. Germline V gene data show CDR1 as LGHDT and CDR2 as YNNKEL (reference sequence). In nucleotides, the CDR3 is TGTGCCAGCAGCCTTAACAGAGCTTTAAATGAAAAACTGTTTTTT. Encoded protein: CASSLNRALNEKLFF.

The CDR3 protein is CASSLGSSGSSSTDTQYF. CDR3 sequence (DNA): TGCGCCAGCAGCTTGGGGTCTAGCGGGAGCTCGAGTACAGATACGCAGTATTTT. The chain couples TRBV5-1 to TRBJ2-3; 10 bases are shared with TRBD2. This CDR3 has 18 residues. Germline values: CDR1 SGHRS, CDR2 YFSETQ. V shed 0 bases, J shed 3 bases, and the junction held 10 bases outside the gene matches.

The gene calls are TRBV19 and TRBJ1-2, with D possibly being TRBD1 (5 bases). Germline-derived CDR1 and CDR2 are LNHDA and SQIVND (reference sequence). The CDR3 sequence is 13 residues long. V was pared by 8 bases and J by 4 bases, with 14 bases between. CDR3: CASGAAGLYGYTF. The DNA for the CDR3 is TGTGCCAGTGGGGCCGCGGGCCTCTATGGCTACACCTTC. The full variable domain, in which reference TRBV19 and TRBJ1-2 provide the parts outside the CDR3, is DGGITQSPKYLFRKEGQNVTLSCEQNLNHDAMYWYRQDPGQGLRLIYYSQIVNDFQKGDIAEGYSVSREKKESFPLTVTSAQKNPTAFYLCASGAAGLYGYTFGSGTRLTVV.

This chain connects TRBV7-9 to TRBJ2-7, with D perhaps matching TRBD2 (5 bases). The CDR3 has 14 amino acids. Germline assignment: CDR1 SEHNR and CDR2 FQNEAQ (reference sequence). Deletions cut 5 bases from V and 2 bases from J, with 13 bases between. CDR3 sequence reads: CASSPSEGPYEQYF. CDR3 nucleotides: TGTGCCAGCAGCCCCTCCGAGGGCCCCTACGAGCAGTACTTC.

V gene TRBV9 combines with J gene TRBJ1-2; weak D call: TRBD1 (5 bases). The V gene lost 2 bases and the J gene lost 11 bases, with 19 bases spanning the gap. In germline, CDR1 is SGDLS, CDR2 YYNGEE. The CDR3 runs to 14 residues. The CDR3: CASSVLGTGGYYTF. The CDR3 nucleotides are TGTGCCAGCAGCGTCCTCGGGACGGGCGGTTATTACACCTTC.

The gene calls are TRBV5-1 and TRBJ1-1; D ambiguous. This CDR3 has 13 residues. Germline V gene lookup returns CDR1 SGHRS and CDR2 YFSETQ. V gave up 1 base and J gave up 1 base, with 5 bases separating them. DNA of the CDR3: TGCGCCAGCAGCTTGCGACAGAACACTGAAGCTTTCTTT. Translated: CASSLRQNTEAFF.

The gene calls are TRBV27 and TRBJ2-7; D is undetermined. The CDR3 spans 13 residues. The germline gives CDR1 MNHEY, CDR2 SMNVEV (reference sequence). Trimming took off 3 bases at V and 0 bases at J, with 6 bases between the two ends. The CDR3 nucleotides are TGTGCCAGCAGTTTCTCCCGCTCCTACGAGCAGTACTTC. Translated: CASSFSRSYEQYF.

This clonotype was seen more than once but under ten times. This chain uses TRBV7-3 with TRBJ2-6; perhaps TRBD1 as D (5 bases). Germline values: CDR1 SGHTA, CDR2 FQGTGA. This CDR3 contains 16 residues. V was cut by 1 base and J by 1 base, with 8 bases left in between. The CDR3, as DNA: TGTGCCAGCAGCTTAAGGGCAGGGTCTGGGGCCAACGTCCTGACTTTC. It specifies CASSLRAGSGANVLTF.

This clonotype has more than one count but fewer than ten. This chain uses TRBV6-2 or TRBV6-3 with TRBJ2-1; D possibly corresponds to TRBD2 (5 bases). Germline CDR1 reads MNHEY; CDR2 reads SVGEGT. Trimming stripped 3 bases from V and 0 bases from J, with 15 bases between. The CDR3 extends over 17 amino acids. The CDR3 region is CASSYLLVRSSYNEQFF. The DNA of the CDR3 is TGTGCCAGCAGTTATTTACTAGTTCGGAGCTCCTACAATGAGCAGTTCTTC.

A few counts support this clonotype. The gene calls are TRBV6-2 or TRBV6-3 and TRBJ2-2; D ambiguous. Germline assignment: CDR1 MNHEY and CDR2 SVGEGT. Trimming removed 5 bases from V and 7 bases from J, with 11 bases in between. This CDR3 is 13 amino acids long. The CDR3 is CASSRNMVGELFF. The CDR3 DNA sequence: TGTGCCAGCAGTCGTAACATGGTCGGGGAGCTGTTTTTT.

This clonotype turned up a few times. The gene calls are TRBV5-4 and TRBJ2-2; D is undetermined. CDR1 and CDR2 (germline): SGHNT, YYREEE (reference sequence). Trimming took 0 bases from V and 3 from J, leaving 9 bases between them. The CDR3 has 15 amino acids. The CDR3: CASSLGVRHTGELFF. Here the CDR3 DNA reads TGTGCCAGCAGCTTGGGCGTTAGACACACCGGGGAGCTGTTTTTT.

The chain couples TRBV12-3 or TRBV12-4 to TRBJ2-7; D might be TRBD1 (6 bases). Trimming cost V 5 bases and J 0 bases, with 17 bases left between them. This CDR3 spans 16 amino acids. The CDR3 sequence: CASSPTSGVGSYEQYF. The CDR3, as DNA: TGTGCCAGCAGTCCCACCTCAGGGGTGGGCTCCTACGAGCAGTACTTC.